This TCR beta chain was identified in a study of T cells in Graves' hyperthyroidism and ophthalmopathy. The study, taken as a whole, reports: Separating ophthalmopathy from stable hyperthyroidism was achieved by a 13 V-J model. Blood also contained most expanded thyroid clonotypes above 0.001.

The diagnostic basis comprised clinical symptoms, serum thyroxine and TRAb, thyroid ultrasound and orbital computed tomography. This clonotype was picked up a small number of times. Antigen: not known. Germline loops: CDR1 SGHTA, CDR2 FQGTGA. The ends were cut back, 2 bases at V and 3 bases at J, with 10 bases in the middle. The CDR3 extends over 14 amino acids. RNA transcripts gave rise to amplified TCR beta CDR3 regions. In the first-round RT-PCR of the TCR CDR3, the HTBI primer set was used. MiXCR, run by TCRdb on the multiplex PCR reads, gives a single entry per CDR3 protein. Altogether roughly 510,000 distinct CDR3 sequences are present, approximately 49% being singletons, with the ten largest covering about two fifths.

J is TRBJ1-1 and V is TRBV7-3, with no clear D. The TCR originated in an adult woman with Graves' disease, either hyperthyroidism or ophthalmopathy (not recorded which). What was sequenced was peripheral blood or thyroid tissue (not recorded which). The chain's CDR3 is CASSLGECDTEAFF. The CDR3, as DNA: TGTGCCAGCAGCTTAGGGGAGTGCGACACTGAAGCTTTCTTT.